This TCR beta chain came from a study of T cell repertoires in cytomegalovirus infection. For the study at large: Use of recently identified HLA-C-restricted and well-studied HLA-B-restricted CMV epitopes was part of the study. It was the public TCR beta signatures that indicated both CMV infection and matching HLA type.

About this clonotype: What it recognizes is unknown.

Unmatched junction bases numbered 5, after V lost 1 base and J lost 3 bases. This CDR3 is 16 amino acids long. Germline V CDR1 and CDR2: SEHNR, FQNEAQ (reference sequence). TCRdb reanalysed the reads using MiXCR and keeps one entry per CDR3 protein. The top ten hold about an eighth of the sample, which has roughly 920,000 distinct CDR3 sequences, 31% seen once. This receptor was identified in a human donor in good health (CMV status not recorded). Some clones in this sample may be carry-over from other donors' samples. Here the sequenced sample was cultured CD8+ T cells from PBMCs, taken from culture after CMV antigen stimulation. The chain has TRBV7-9 and TRBJ2-3, with 9 bases lining up with TRBD2. The DNA of the CDR3 is TGTGCCAGCAGCTTAGGGCTAGCGGGGCGTACAGATACGCAGTATTTT. It translates to CASSLGLAGRTDTQYF.